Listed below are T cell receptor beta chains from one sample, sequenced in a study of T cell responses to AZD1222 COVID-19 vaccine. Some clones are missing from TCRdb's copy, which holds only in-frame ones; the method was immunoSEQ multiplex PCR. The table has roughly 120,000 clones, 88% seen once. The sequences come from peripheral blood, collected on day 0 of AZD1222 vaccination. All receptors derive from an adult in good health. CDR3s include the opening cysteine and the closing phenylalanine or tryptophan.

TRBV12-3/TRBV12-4,CASSLEVPYEQYF
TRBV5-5,CASSQGVDNEQFF
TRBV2,CASSRRGGQTSTGELFF
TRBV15,CATARQTNEKLFF
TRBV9,CASSVGLGADQPQHF
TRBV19,CASSDGPYGYTF
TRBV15,CATSRSTGGGETQYF
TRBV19,CASSSAGGGDYGYTF
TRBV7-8,CASSSPWGANTDTQYF
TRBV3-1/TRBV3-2,CASSRGLGGATSGTQYF
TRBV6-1,CASSESGTGSYGYTF
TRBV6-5,CASSPRPIVRETQYF
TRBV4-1,CASSQRQGNEKLFF
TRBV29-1,CSVLRGGYEQYF
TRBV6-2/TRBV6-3,CASSSIGNEAFF
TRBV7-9,CASSLLTMDKNYGYTF
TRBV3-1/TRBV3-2,CASSQWVHQETQYF
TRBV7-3,CASSLRPTSGGNTGELFF
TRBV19,CASSTGGTRLVEQYF
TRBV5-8,CASSLDSNQPQHF
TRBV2,CASSELLRVPGNTIYF
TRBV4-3,CASSQDGGAGEKLFF
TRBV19,CASSRGTGTIRYGYTF
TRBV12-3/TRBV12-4,CASSLASQETQYF
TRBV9,CASSVPGARETQYF
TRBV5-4,CASSLEGGQPQHF
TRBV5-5,CASSRTGLNYGYTF
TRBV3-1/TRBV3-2,CASSQEWNYGYTF
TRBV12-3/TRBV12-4,CASSLDPNVLTF
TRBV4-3,CASSQEEGNYGYTF
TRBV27,CASSSLGTGEETQYF
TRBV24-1,CATSDSGSGGATDTQYF
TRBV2,CASSERQGNQPQHF
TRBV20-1,CSASPGTGNQPQHF
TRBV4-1,CASSYKLNQPQHF
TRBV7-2,CASSLGGVLEQYF
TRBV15,CATSRKTGVNTEAFF
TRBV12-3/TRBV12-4,CASRLQVNTEAFF
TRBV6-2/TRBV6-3,CASSYAAAEQYF
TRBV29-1,CSVEVSTDQPQHF
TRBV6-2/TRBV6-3,CASSYTYGYTF
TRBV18,CASSLIGDRGNQPQHF
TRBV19,CASSIGQAIQETQYF
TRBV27,CASSLQYQETQYF
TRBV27,CASRRTPWYQETQYF
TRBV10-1,CASSGGQANEKLFF
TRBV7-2,CASSPLGTGELFF
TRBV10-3,CAISEDRGTTGELFF
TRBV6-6,CASHRGSDTQYF
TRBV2,CASRGSGSSYNEQFF
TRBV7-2,CASSFTQGDQPQHF
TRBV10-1,CASSESIGTGGYNEQFF
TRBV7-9,CASSLNREKLFF
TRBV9,CASSALSVSKLQPQHF
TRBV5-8,CASSQFTAWSSYEQYF
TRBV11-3,CASSSRTGGTDTQYF
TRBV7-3,CASSSYPRLAGTQETQYF
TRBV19,CASSILAGGRAEQFF
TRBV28,CASSLTGNYGYTF